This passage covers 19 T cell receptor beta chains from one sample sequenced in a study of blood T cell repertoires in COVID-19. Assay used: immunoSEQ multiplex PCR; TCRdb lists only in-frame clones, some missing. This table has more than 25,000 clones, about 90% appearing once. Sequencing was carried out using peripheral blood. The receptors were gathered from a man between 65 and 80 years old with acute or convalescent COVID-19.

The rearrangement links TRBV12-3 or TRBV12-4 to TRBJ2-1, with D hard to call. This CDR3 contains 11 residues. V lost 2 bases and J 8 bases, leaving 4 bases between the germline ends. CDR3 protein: CASSLIDEQFF. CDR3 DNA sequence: TGTGCCAGCAGTTTAATCGATGAGCAGTTCTTC.

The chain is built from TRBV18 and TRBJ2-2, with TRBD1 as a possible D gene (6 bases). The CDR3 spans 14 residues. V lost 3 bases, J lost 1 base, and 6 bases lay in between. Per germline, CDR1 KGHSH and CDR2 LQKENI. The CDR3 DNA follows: TGTGCCAGCTCACCGGACAGGAACACCGGGGAGCTGTTTTTT. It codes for CASSPDRNTGELFF.

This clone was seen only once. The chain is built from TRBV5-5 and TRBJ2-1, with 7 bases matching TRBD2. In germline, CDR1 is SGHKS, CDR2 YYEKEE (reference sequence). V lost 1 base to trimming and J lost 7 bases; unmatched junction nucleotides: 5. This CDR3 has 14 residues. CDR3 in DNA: TGTGCCAGCAGCTTGCCTAGCGGCCATAATGAGCAGTTCTTC. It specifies CASSLPSGHNEQFF.

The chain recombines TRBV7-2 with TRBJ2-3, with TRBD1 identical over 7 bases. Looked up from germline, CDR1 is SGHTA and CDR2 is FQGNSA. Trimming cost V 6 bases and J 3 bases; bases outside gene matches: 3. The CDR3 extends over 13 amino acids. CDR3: CASRKQGTDTQYF. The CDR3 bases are TGTGCCAGCAGGAAACAGGGGACAGATACGCAGTATTTT.

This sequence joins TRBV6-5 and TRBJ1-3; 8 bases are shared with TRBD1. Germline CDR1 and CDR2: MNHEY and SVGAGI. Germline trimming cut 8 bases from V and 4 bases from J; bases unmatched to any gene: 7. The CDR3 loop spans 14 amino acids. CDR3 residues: CASEDRGSGNTIYF. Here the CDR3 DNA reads TGTGCCAGCGAAGACAGGGGTTCCGGAAACACCATATATTTT.

CDR3 in amino acids: CASSRGTNTGELFF. The CDR3 DNA follows: TGTGCCAGCAGCCGCGGGACGAACACCGGGGAGCTGTTTTTT. This rearrangement joins TRBV7-3 to TRBJ2-2, with D possibly TRBD2 on 6 matching bases. Germline lookup yields CDR1 SGHTA and CDR2 FQGTGA. The germline V and J ends were trimmed by 5 bases and 0 bases, with 7 bases remaining between them. The CDR3 consists of 14 residues. Together with reference TRBV7-3 and TRBJ2-2, the CDR3 gives the full variable domain: GAGVSQTPSNKVTEKGKYVELRCDPISGHTALYWYRQSLGQGPEFLIYFQGTGAADDSGLPNDRFFAVRPEGSVSTLKIQRTERGDSAVYLCASSRGTNTGELFFGEGSRLTVL.

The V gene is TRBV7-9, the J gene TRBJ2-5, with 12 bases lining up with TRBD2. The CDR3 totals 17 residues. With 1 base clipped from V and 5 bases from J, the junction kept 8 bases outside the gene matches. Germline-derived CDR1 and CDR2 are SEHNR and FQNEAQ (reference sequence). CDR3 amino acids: CASSLVASGRAVETQYF. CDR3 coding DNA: TGTGCCAGCAGCTTAGTCGCTAGCGGGAGGGCCGTGGAGACCCAGTACTTC.

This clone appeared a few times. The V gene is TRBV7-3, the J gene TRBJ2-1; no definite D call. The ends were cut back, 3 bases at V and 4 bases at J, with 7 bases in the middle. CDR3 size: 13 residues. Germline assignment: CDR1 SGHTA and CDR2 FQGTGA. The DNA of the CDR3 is TGTGCCAGCAGCTTCGAACTGTACAATGAGCAGTTCTTC. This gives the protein CASSFELYNEQFF.

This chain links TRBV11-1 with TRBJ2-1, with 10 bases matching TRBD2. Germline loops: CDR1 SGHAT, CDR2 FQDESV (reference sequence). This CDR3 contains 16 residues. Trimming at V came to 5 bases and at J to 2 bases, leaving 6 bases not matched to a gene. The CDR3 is CASSLGLAEPYNEQFF. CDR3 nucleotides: TGTGCCAGCAGCCTAGGACTAGCGGAACCCTACAATGAGCAGTTCTTC.

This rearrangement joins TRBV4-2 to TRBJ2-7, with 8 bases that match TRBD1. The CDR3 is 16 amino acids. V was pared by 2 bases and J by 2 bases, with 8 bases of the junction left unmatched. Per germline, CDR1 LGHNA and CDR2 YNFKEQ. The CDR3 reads CASSQNLLTGAYEQYF. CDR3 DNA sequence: TGTGCCAGCAGCCAAAACCTTTTGACAGGGGCCTACGAGCAGTACTTC.

The chain's CDR3 is CASSRGTGVYDGYTF. CDR3 coding DNA: TGCGCCAGCAGCCGGGGGACAGGGGTGTATGATGGCTACACCTTC. This rearrangement joins TRBV5-1 to TRBJ1-2, with TRBD1 identical over 10 bases. Germline V gene lookup returns CDR1 SGHRS and CDR2 YFSETQ. The J segment lost 6 bases and the V segment lost 4 bases, leaving 9 bases of the junction unmatched. The CDR3 is 15 amino acids.

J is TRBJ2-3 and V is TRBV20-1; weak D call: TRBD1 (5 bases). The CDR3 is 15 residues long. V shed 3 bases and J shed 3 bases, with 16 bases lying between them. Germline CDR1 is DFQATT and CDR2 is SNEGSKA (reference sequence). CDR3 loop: CSASKKGVGTDTQYF. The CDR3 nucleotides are TGCAGTGCTAGTAAGAAAGGGGTGGGGACAGATACGCAGTATTTT.

The CDR3, as DNA: TGTGCCAGCAGCACGTCACAGGGGATTGGCGAAAAACTGTTTTTT. This encodes CASSTSQGIGEKLFF. This chain links TRBV9 with TRBJ1-4; 7 bases line up with TRBD1. The germline CDR1 and CDR2 sequences are SGDLS and YYNGEE. The length of the CDR3 is 15 residues. Trimming removed 4 bases from V and 8 bases from J; junction bases left unmatched: 11.

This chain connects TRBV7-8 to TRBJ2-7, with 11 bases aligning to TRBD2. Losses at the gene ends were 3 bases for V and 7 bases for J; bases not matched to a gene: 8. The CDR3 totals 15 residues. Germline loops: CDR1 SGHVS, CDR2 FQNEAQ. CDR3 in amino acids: CASSLPGLAGHEQYF. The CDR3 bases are TGTGCCAGCAGCTTGCCTGGACTAGCGGGCCATGAGCAGTACTTC.

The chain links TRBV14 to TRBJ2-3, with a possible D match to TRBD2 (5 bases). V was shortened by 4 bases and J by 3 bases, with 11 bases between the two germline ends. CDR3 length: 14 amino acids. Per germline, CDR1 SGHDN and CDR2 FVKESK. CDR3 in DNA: TGTGCCAGCAGCCCGGGGATGGGGACAGATACGCAGTATTTT. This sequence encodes CASSPGMGTDTQYF. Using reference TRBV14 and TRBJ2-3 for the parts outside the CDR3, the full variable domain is EAGVTQFPSHSVIEKGQTVTLRCDPISGHDNLYWYRRVMGKEIKFLLHFVKESKQDESGMPNNRFLAERTGGTYSTLKVQPAELEDSGVYFCASSPGMGTDTQYFGPGTRLTVL.

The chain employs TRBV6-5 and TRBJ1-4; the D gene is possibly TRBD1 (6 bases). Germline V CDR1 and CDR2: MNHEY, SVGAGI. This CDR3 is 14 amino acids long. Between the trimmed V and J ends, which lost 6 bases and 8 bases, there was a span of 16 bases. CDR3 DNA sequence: TGTGCCAGCAGGCGGACAGAGAACAACGAAAAACTGTTTTTT. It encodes CASRRTENNEKLFF.

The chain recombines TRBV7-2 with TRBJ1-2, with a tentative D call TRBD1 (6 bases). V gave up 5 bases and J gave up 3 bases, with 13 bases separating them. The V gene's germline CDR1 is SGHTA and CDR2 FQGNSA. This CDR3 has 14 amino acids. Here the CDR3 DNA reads TGTGCCAGCAGCGAGGGGACAACCTACTATGGCTACACCTTC. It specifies CASSEGTTYYGYTF. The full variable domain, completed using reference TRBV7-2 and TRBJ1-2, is GAGVSQSPSNKVTEKGKDVELRCDPISGHTALYWYRQSLGQGLEFLIYFQGNSAPDKSGLPSDRFSAERTGGSVSTLTIQRTQQEDSAVYLCASSEGTTYYGYTFGSGTRLTVV.

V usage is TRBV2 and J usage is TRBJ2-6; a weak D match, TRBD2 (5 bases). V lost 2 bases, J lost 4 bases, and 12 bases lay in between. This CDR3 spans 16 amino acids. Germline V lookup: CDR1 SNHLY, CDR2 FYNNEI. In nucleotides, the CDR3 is TGTGCCAGCAGTGAAAACGGGGTTGGAGGGGCCAACGTCCTGACTTTC. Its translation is CASSENGVGGANVLTF.

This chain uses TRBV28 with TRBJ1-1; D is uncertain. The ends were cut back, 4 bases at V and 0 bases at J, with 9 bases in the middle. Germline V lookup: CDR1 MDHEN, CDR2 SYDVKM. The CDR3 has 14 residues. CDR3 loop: CASSSKPLNTEAFF. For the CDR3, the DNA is TGTGCCAGCAGTTCTAAGCCCTTGAACACTGAAGCTTTCTTT.